This T cell receptor (beta chain) is drawn from a study of cytomegalovirus exposure and HLA in healthy donors. Regarding the study as a whole: In vitro confirmation showed a few CMV-associated chains to be CMV antigen specific.

Germline-derived CDR1 and CDR2 are SGHTA and FQGNSA. The CDR3 runs 14 residues. Trimming stripped 5 bases from V and 2 bases from J, with 11 bases between. On this clone: Antigen unknown.

Only in-frame clones appear in the TCRdb table, and some are missing; sequencing was by immunoSEQ multiplex PCR. The table includes about 200,000 clones, about 90% detected once. The source of this sequence is a woman younger than 35 in good health and CMV-seronegative. The sequenced sample was PBMCs. The chain carries TRBV7-2 and TRBJ2-3; maybe TRBD1 (5 bases). The CDR3 region is CASSERQNTDTQYF. In DNA form, the CDR3 reads TGTGCCAGCAGCGAACGACAGAACACAGATACGCAGTATTTT.